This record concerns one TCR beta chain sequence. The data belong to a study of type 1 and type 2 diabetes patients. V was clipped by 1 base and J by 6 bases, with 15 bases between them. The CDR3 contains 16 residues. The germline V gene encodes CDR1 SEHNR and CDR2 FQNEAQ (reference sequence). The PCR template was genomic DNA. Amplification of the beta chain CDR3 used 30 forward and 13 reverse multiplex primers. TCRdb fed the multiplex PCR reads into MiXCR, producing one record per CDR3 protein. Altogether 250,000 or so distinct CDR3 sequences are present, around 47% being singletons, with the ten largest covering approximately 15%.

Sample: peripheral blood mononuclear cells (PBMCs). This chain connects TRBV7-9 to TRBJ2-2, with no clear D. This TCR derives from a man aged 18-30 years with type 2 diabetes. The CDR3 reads CASSLGRAHFPGELFF. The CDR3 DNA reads TGTGCCAGCAGCTTAGGCCGGGCCCATTTTCCCGGGGAGCTGTTTTTT.